Each of the 7 T cell receptor beta chains below was sequenced from the same sample in a study of tumor and adjacent non-tumor tissue in lung cancer. A modified ARM-PCR protocol with three rounds of nested PCR amplified TCRbeta. TCRdb re-called the multiplex PCR reads through MiXCR, storing one row per CDR3 protein. Found here are 45,000 to 65,000 distinct CDR3 sequences, about 70% of them singletons; the top ten hold roughly a quarter. No cell sorting was done before RNA was extracted from the tissue. The normal lung tissue was taken more than 3 cm from the tumor edge. Source material: distant non-tumor lung tissue. The receptors come from a woman aged 55-75 years with non-small cell lung cancer.

As for this clonotype: In this CDR3 the conserved last residue, phenylalanine or tryptophan, is missing, so a read error is likely. The genes are TRBV11-3 and TRBJ1-6; D call uncertain. This CDR3 is 15 amino acids long. The germline V gene has CDR1 SGHNT and CDR2 YENEEA. The CDR3 sequence is CASILEERYNSPLHS. Here the CDR3 DNA reads TGTGCCAGCATCTTAGAGGAGAGATATAATTCACCCCTCCACTCT.

Points on this clonotype: It may be a read error: a sequence one base away is much more abundant. The chain employs TRBV5-1 and TRBJ2-1; 7 bases map to TRBD1. From germline, CDR1 is SGHRS and CDR2 YFSETQ. The CDR3 is 15 amino acids. As DNA, the CDR3 is TGCGACAGCAGCGACCCCGGGACAGCATCCAATGAGCAGTTCTTC. Translating it yields CDSSDPGTASNEQFF.

This chain links TRBV28 with TRBJ1-1; no clear D. Trimming shortened V by 3 bases and J by 0 bases, and 14 bases separated the two germline ends. The CDR3 consists of 16 residues. Germline V CDR1 and CDR2: MDHEN, SYDVKM. CDR3 nucleotides: TGTGCCAGCAGTTTGAACAATAGATTAATGAACACTGAAGCTTTCTTT. Protein: CASSLNNRLMNTEAFF.

This sequence joins TRBV7-6 and TRBJ2-7, with 8 nucleotides matching TRBD1. Germline V gene sequence: CDR1 SGHVS, CDR2 FNYEAQ. V dropped 5 bases and J dropped 3; count of bases not matched to a gene: 9. The CDR3 sequence is 15 residues long. CDR3 protein: CASSLRTGIGYEQYF. The DNA for the CDR3 is TGTGCCAGCAGCCTTCGGACAGGGATCGGCTACGAGCAGTACTTC. Full variable domain (missing parts from reference TRBV7-6 and TRBJ2-7): GAGVSQSPRYKVTKRGQDVALRCDPISGHVSLYWYRQALGQGPEFLTYFNYEAQQDKSGLPNDRFSAERPEGSISTLTIQRTEQRDSAMYRCASSLRTGIGYEQYFGPGTRLTVT.

Regarding this clonotype: Given the absence of the conserved phenylalanine or tryptophan at the CDR3 end, a read error is likely. The chain combines TRBV12-3 or TRBV12-4 with TRBJ1-2; TRBD1 might be the D (6 bases). The CDR3 runs 14 residues. The V end was cut by 3 bases, the J end by 4 bases, with 12 bases between. The CDR3 DNA sequence: TGTGCCAGCAGTTTGGGCAGGGGAGCCTATGGCTACACCATC. It specifies CASSLGRGAYGYTI.

Worth noting for this clonotype: This sequence may be a read error, since a much larger clone differs from it by one base. The V call is TRBV5-1, the J call TRBJ2-5; D possibly corresponds to TRBD2 (5 bases). V lost 1 base to trimming and J lost 4 bases, with 11 bases between them. This CDR3 contains 14 residues. Germline loops: CDR1 SGHRS, CDR2 YFSETQ. CDR3 nucleotide sequence: TGCGCCAGCAGCTTGCGGGGTGGCGGAGAGACCCAGTACTTC. Translated, it gives CASSLRGGGETQYF.

This clonotype was counted ten times or more. V gene TRBV7-8 combines with J gene TRBJ2-2; D call uncertain. The CDR3 contains 15 residues. V lost 1 base, J lost 0 bases, and 6 bases lay in between. Germline CDR1 and CDR2: SGHVS and FQNEAQ. The CDR3 sequence: CASSLERANTGELFF. The CDR3 DNA reads as TGTGCCAGCAGCTTAGAGCGCGCGAACACCGGGGAGCTGTTTTTT. The full variable domain, rest sourced from reference TRBV7-8 and TRBJ2-2, is GAGVSQSPRYKVAKRGQDVALRCDPISGHVSLFWYQQALGQGPEFLTYFQNEAQLDKSGLPSDRFFAERPEGSVSTLKIQRTQQEDSAVYLCASSLERANTGELFFGEGSRLTVL.